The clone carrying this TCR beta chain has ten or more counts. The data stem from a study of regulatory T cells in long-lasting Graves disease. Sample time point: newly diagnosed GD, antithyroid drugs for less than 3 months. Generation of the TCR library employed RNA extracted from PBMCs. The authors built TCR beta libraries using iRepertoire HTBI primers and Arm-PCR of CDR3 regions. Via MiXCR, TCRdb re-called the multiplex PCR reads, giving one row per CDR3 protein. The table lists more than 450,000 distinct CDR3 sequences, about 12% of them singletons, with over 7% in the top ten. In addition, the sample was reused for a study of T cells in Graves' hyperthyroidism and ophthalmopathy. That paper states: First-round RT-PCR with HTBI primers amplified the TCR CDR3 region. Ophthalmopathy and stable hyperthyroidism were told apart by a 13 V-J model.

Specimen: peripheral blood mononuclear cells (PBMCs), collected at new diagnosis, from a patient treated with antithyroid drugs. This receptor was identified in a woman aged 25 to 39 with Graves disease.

The chain's CDR3 is CASSLGLVSYEQYF. Here the CDR3 DNA reads TGTGCCAGCAGCCTCGGACTGGTTTCCTACGAGCAGTACTTC. J is TRBJ2-7 and V is TRBV3-1; possibly TRBD2 for D (5 bases). The germline CDR1 and CDR2 sequences are LGHDT and YNNKEL (reference sequence). The CDR3 length is 14 residues. V gave up 4 bases and J gave up 1 base, with 11 bases separating them.